The present entry profiles one TCR beta chain with its context. Its antigen is unidentified. This sample was taken from a study of T cell repertoires in cytomegalovirus infection. Study information: CMV infection together with matching HLA type was indicated by public TCR beta signatures. Notes on the study in general: Summed frequency of public TCR beta families distinguished CMV carriers with the relevant HLA.

A single record per CDR3 protein comes from TCRdb applying MiXCR to the reads. The sample yields 400,000 or so distinct CDR3 sequences, 15% to 20% seen once. V was pared by 0 bases and J by 11 bases, with 11 bases between. The CDR3 covers 13 residues. CDR1 is DFQATT and CDR2 is SNEGSKA in the germline V gene (reference sequence). The V and J genes are TRBV20-1 and TRBJ1-6; no definite D call. The clonotype was recovered from a human donor in good health (CMV status not recorded). Some clones in this sample may be carry-over from other donors' samples. The sample was PBMCs. The CDR3 spells CSARELQFAPLHF. The CDR3 nucleotides read TGCAGTGCTAGAGAATTACAGTTTGCACCCCTCCACTTT.